This T cell receptor (beta chain) is drawn from a study of T cell responses to AZD1222 COVID-19 vaccine. Study context: Second doses were pooled across both intervals (about 4 or about 12 weeks).

The repertoire was sequenced with immunoSEQ multiplex PCR; TCRdb's copy has only in-frame clones and lacks some. The sample consists of 90,000 to 150,000 clones, roughly 87% of them appearing once. The study's findings and limits: Nearly half of unique spike-specific TCRs reportedly avoided B.1.351 and B.1.1.7 mutated regions.

With regard to this clone: Its matching antigen is unknown.

This TCR came from an adult in good health. This specimen consisted of peripheral blood, obtained on day 0 of AZD1222 vaccination.

CDR3 coding DNA: TGTGCCAGCAGTTTAGGTCGTGAGAGAAGCGGCTACGAGCAGTACTTC. It yields the protein CASSLGRERSGYEQYF. This chain uses TRBV27 with TRBJ2-7; D is perhaps TRBD2 (5 bases). The ends were cut back, 2 bases at V and 3 bases at J, with 17 bases in the middle. The CDR3 extends over 16 amino acids. The germline CDR1 and CDR2 sequences are MNHEY and SMNVEV (reference sequence).